Below, one TCR beta chain is given with its context. Antigen: not known. Time point reported: blood 2 weeks post-SBRT. Treatment: 15 Gy SBRT to primary tumor, nephrectomy 4 weeks later. This renal cell carcinoma was of the clear cell type. The data are from a study of radiation and T cells in renal cell carcinoma. Study-wide findings and caveats: No pretreatment tumor biopsies were available for baseline clonotypes.

The V and J ends lost 10 bases and 3 bases respectively, with 10 bases between them. The CDR3 contains 13 residues. CDR1 and CDR2 from the germline V gene are SNHLY and FYNNEI. Data came from immunoSEQ multiplex PCR; TCRdb stores just in-frame clones and leaves some out. The sample has some 130,000 clones; about 81% are singletons. The source is a woman in her fifties or sixties with renal cell carcinoma. The specimen was blood, collected from a patient whose treatment included radiotherapy and nephrectomy. The genes are TRBV2 and TRBJ1-6; no reliable D call. CDR3 region: CATTIYYNSPLHF. The CDR3 DNA reads as TGTGCCACGACGATTTACTATAATTCACCCCTCCACTTT. The entire variable domain, with the rest obtained from reference TRBV2 and TRBJ1-6, is as follows: EPEVTQTPSHQVTQMGQEVILRCVPISNHLYFYWYRQILGQKVEFLVSFYNNEISEKSEIFDDQFSVERPDGSNFTLKIRSTKLEDSAMYFCATTIYYNSPLHFGNGTRLTVT.